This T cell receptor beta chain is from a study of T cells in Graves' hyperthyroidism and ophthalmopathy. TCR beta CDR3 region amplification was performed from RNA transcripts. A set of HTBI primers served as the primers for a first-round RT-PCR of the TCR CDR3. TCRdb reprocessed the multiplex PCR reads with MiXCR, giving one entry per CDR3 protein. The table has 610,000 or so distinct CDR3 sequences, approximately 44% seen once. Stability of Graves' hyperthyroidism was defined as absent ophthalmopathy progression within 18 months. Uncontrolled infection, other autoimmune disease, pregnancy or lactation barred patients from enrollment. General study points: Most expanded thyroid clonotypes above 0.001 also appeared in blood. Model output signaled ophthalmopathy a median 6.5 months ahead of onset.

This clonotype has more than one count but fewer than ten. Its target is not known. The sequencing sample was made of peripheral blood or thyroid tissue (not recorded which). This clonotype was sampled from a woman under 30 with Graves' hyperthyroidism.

In DNA, the CDR3 is TGTGCCAGCAGAAGGACAGGGGGCCCCGGGGAGCTGTTTTTT. Protein sequence: CASRRTGGPGELFF. V gene TRBV7-3 combines with J gene TRBJ2-2; the match to TRBD1 covers 11 bases. After removal of 6 bases from V and 6 bases from J, the junction contained 3 bases not matched to a gene. The CDR3 totals 14 residues. CDR1 and CDR2 (germline): SGHTA, FQGTGA.